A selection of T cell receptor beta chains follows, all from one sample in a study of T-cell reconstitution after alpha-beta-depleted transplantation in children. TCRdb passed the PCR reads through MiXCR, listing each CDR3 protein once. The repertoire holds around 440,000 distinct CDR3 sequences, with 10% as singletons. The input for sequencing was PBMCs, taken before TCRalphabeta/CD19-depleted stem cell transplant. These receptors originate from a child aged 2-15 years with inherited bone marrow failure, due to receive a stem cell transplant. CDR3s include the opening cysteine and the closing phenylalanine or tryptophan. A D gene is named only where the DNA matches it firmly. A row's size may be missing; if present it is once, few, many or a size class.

DNA: TGCGCCAGCAGCCCCGCTGCCGGGGACCAGCCCCAGCATTTT; CDR3: CASSPAAGDQPQHF; J: TRBJ1-5; D: -; V: TRBV4-3; size: many
DNA: TGTGCCAGCAGCTTCGGGTGGATGAACACTGAAGCTTTCTTT; CDR3: CASSFGWMNTEAFF; J: TRBJ1-1; D: -; V: TRBV7-9; size: many
DNA: TGCAGTGCTAGAGATACGTACCGACCAGACACCGGGGAGCTGTTTTTT; CDR3: CSARDTYRPDTGELFF; J: TRBJ2-2; D: -; V: TRBV20-1; size: many
DNA: TGTGCCAGCAGTGAGGAGGTCGCGGGGGAAAAACTGTTTTTT; CDR3: CASSEEVAGEKLFF; J: TRBJ1-4; D: -; V: TRBV2; size: many
DNA: TGCAGTGCTAGAGATCCGAGCGGGAGGGGTATTCCAGAGACCCAGTACTTC; CDR3: CSARDPSGRGIPETQYF; J: TRBJ2-5; D: TRBD2; V: TRBV20-1; size: many
DNA: TGTGCCACCAGCAGTGACCTAGGTCCTTACGAGCAGTACTTC; CDR3: CATSSDLGPYEQYF; J: TRBJ2-7; D: -; V: TRBV15; size: -
DNA: TGCGCCAGCAGCTTTAATAGCGGGAGCTACAATGAGCAGTTCTTC; CDR3: CASSFNSGSYNEQFF; J: TRBJ2-1; D: TRBD2; V: TRBV5-1; size: many
DNA: TGCAGCGTTGTTCCTAGCGGGAGACGTTACAATGAGCAGTTCTTC; CDR3: CSVVPSGRRYNEQFF; J: TRBJ2-1; D: TRBD2; V: TRBV29-1; size: -
DNA: TGCGCCAGCAGCTTGGGGCTAGCGGGAGGGCCAGATACGCAGTATTTT; CDR3: CASSLGLAGGPDTQYF; J: TRBJ2-3; D: TRBD2; V: TRBV5-1; size: many
DNA: TGCGCCAGCAGTTTGGAGGCAAATCCCTACGAGCAGTACTTC; CDR3: CASSLEANPYEQYF; J: TRBJ2-7; D: -; V: TRBV10-2; size: many
DNA: TGTGCCAGCAGTCAAACCGGGGGCTCTGAAGCTTTCTTT; CDR3: CASSQTGGSEAFF; J: TRBJ1-1; D: -; V: TRBV27; size: many
DNA: TGTGCCAGCAGTTCTGGCCTCGCGTCAGCTGAAGCTTTCTTT; CDR3: CASSSGLASAEAFF; J: TRBJ1-1; D: -; V: TRBV12-3/TRBV12-4; size: many
DNA: TGTGCCAGCAGCGTAGAAGGAGCGGGGGGATCCTACAATGAGCAGTTCTTC; CDR3: CASSVEGAGGSYNEQFF; J: TRBJ2-1; D: TRBD2; V: TRBV9; size: many
DNA: TGTGCCAGCAGTTCCACTTCGGGACGGGAGGTGATCGAGCAGTACTTC; CDR3: CASSSTSGREVIEQYF; J: TRBJ2-7; D: TRBD2; V: TRBV27; size: many
DNA: TGTGCCACCAGTGATCCCCTAGGGGGGCGCCGGGGAGATACGCAGTATTTT; CDR3: CATSDPLGGRRGDTQYF; J: TRBJ2-3; D: -; V: TRBV24-1; size: many
DNA: TGTGCCAGCAGCCAGGACAGGGGCTCCTACGAGCGGTACTTC; CDR3: CASSQDRGSYERYF; J: TRBJ2-7; D: TRBD1; V: TRBV7-8; size: -
DNA: TGTGCCAGCAGCCCGTGGGGGGGGACCTACAATGAGCAGTTCTTC; CDR3: CASSPWGGTYNEQFF; J: TRBJ2-1; D: TRBD2; V: TRBV11-2; size: many
DNA: TGTGCCCAGCGCCATAGCGGGAGGAACTACGAGCAGTACTTC; CDR3: CAQRHSGRNYEQYF; J: TRBJ2-7; D: TRBD2; V: TRBV25-1; size: many
DNA: TGTGCCAGCAGCCCCTTCGACAGCTCTGGAAACACCATATATTTT; CDR3: CASSPFDSSGNTIYF; J: TRBJ1-3; D: -; V: TRBV5-4; size: few
DNA: TGTGCCAGCATCATAAGGAACACTGAAGCTTTCTTT; CDR3: CASIIRNTEAFF; J: TRBJ1-1; D: -; V: TRBV25-1; size: few
DNA: TGCAGCGTGTCGACAGGGGTACATGAAAAACTGTTTTTT; CDR3: CSVSTGVHEKLFF; J: TRBJ1-4; D: TRBD1; V: TRBV29-1; size: few
DNA: TGTGCCAGCAGCTTTAACGGGTTCTACGAGCAGTACTTC; CDR3: CASSFNGFYEQYF; J: TRBJ2-7; D: -; V: TRBV7-2; size: few
DNA: TGTGCCAGCAGGGCGGCGACGGGCACCGGGGAGCTGTTTTTT; CDR3: CASRAATGTGELFF; J: TRBJ2-2; D: -; V: TRBV12-3/TRBV12-4; size: many
DNA: TGCGCCAGCAGCTCCGGGACTAGCGATCTCACTGAGCAGTTCTTC; CDR3: CASSSGTSDLTEQFF; J: TRBJ2-1; D: TRBD2; V: TRBV5-1; size: many
DNA: TGTGCCAGCAGCCAAGATACAGGCGGGGGCGGCTACGAGCAGTACTTC; CDR3: CASSQDTGGGGYEQYF; J: TRBJ2-7; D: -; V: TRBV4-2; size: few
DNA: TGTGCCAGCTCACCACCGAAAGGGCCGGGCACCGGGGAGCTGTTTTTT; CDR3: CASSPPKGPGTGELFF; J: TRBJ2-2; D: -; V: TRBV18; size: few
DNA: TGTGCCAGCAGCCAAGGCATCCGCGCAATGAGGCCCCTCCACTTT; CDR3: CASSQGIRAMRPLHF; J: TRBJ1-6; D: -; V: TRBV3-1; size: many
DNA: TGCAGTGCTCTAGCGGCCCTTTACAATGAGCAGTTCTTC; CDR3: CSALAALYNEQFF; J: TRBJ2-1; D: TRBD2; V: TRBV20-1; size: -
DNA: TGCAGTGTTACAAGCCCGGCTAGGGGGAGCTCCTACGAGCAGTACTTC; CDR3: CSVTSPARGSSYEQYF; J: TRBJ2-7; D: -; V: TRBV20-1; size: few
DNA: TGTGCCAGCAGCCAAACGGGGGAGATGCCCTACAATGAGCAGTTCTTC; CDR3: CASSQTGEMPYNEQFF; J: TRBJ2-1; D: -; V: TRBV3-1; size: many
DNA: TGTGCCTGGAGTGTATGGGGCACAGATACGCAGTATTTT; CDR3: CAWSVWGTDTQYF; J: TRBJ2-3; D: -; V: TRBV30; size: few
DNA: TGTGCCAGCAGCTTAGAGGCCAGGGGCGGTGAGCAGTTCTTC; CDR3: CASSLEARGGEQFF; J: TRBJ2-1; D: -; V: TRBV11-2; size: few
DNA: TGTGCCTGGACCTGGGTGGACAGTGCCTACGAGCAGTACTTC; CDR3: CAWTWVDSAYEQYF; J: TRBJ2-7; D: -; V: TRBV30; size: -
DNA: TGTGCCAGCAGTGAAAATGACGGGAACACCGGGGAGCTGTTTTTT; CDR3: CASSENDGNTGELFF; J: TRBJ2-2; D: -; V: TRBV28; size: many
DNA: TGCGCCAGCAGCCGCCGAGTCAACACAGATACGCAGTATTTT; CDR3: CASSRRVNTDTQYF; J: TRBJ2-3; D: -; V: TRBV4-3; size: many
DNA: TGCAGTGCACAAGGGACCGGCAGTTGGCAAGAGACCCAGTACTTC; CDR3: CSAQGTGSWQETQYF; J: TRBJ2-5; D: -; V: TRBV20-1; size: many
DNA: TGCGCCAGCAGCCAAGATGAGGGCAGGGCAACAGATACGCAGTATTTT; CDR3: CASSQDEGRATDTQYF; J: TRBJ2-3; D: -; V: TRBV4-3; size: many
DNA: TGCGCCAGCAGCCAATCCCAGACCGGCGGTCCCCAACTCTTAAATGAAAAACTGTTTTTT; CDR3: CASSQSQTGGPQLLNEKLFF; J: TRBJ1-4; D: -; V: TRBV4-3; size: many
DNA: TGCAGTGCTACAGGGGGCGAGCAGTACTTC; CDR3: CSATGGEQYF; J: TRBJ2-7; D: TRBD1; V: TRBV20-1; size: few
DNA: TGTGCCAGCAGCTTAGAGCGGCTACCCCCCTACGAGCAGTACTTC; CDR3: CASSLERLPPYEQYF; J: TRBJ2-7; D: -; V: TRBV7-8; size: -
DNA: TGTGCCAGTAGGAGGGCCTCGTCCTACGAGCAGTACTTC; CDR3: CASRRASSYEQYF; J: TRBJ2-7; D: -; V: TRBV6-1; size: many
DNA: TGCGCCAGCAGCCAAGAAGCTGGAGGCTCTGGGGCCAACGTCCTGACTTTC; CDR3: CASSQEAGGSGANVLTF; J: TRBJ2-6; D: -; V: TRBV4-3; size: many
DNA: TGCGCCAGCAGCGCAACAGGGGGCGGTGAGGAAAAACTGTTTTTT; CDR3: CASSATGGGEEKLFF; J: TRBJ1-4; D: TRBD1; V: TRBV5-1; size: many
DNA: TGTGCCAGCAGCCCTTGGGACAGAAATTCACCCCTCCACTTT; CDR3: CASSPWDRNSPLHF; J: TRBJ1-6; D: TRBD1; V: TRBV12-3/TRBV12-4; size: many
DNA: TGTGCCAGCATCGATCACCCCGCGGGGGGGGGCCACTCTGGGGCCAACGTCCTGACTTTC; CDR3: CASIDHPAGGGHSGANVLTF; J: TRBJ2-6; D: TRBD2; V: TRBV12-3/TRBV12-4; size: -
DNA: TGCAGCGTTGACATATTTGGGAACACTGAAGCTTTCTTT; CDR3: CSVDIFGNTEAFF; J: TRBJ1-1; D: -; V: TRBV29-1; size: many
DNA: TGTGCCAGCACCGGGGAGAGGGAGCAGTTCTTC; CDR3: CASTGEREQFF; J: TRBJ2-1; D: -; V: TRBV27; size: many
DNA: TGTGCCAGCAGCTGGCGAGATACGCAGTATTTT; CDR3: CASSWRDTQYF; J: TRBJ2-3; D: -; V: TRBV7-2; size: few
DNA: TGTGCCAGCAGGCCAGGGGCGGGACAGCCCTACAATGAGCAGTTCTTC; CDR3: CASRPGAGQPYNEQFF; J: TRBJ2-1; D: -; V: TRBV2; size: many
DNA: TGTGCCAGCAGTGAGGCTTGGACCGTTAACACCGGGGAGCTGTTTTTT; CDR3: CASSEAWTVNTGELFF; J: TRBJ2-2; D: -; V: TRBV6-1; size: many
DNA: TGCGCCAGCAGCTTGGCCGGGGGGGCCTTAAACACTGAAGCTTTCTTT; CDR3: CASSLAGGALNTEAFF; J: TRBJ1-1; D: -; V: TRBV5-1; size: many
DNA: TGCGCCAGCAGCCAAGATGAGGACACTCTGAACACTGAAGCTTTCTTT; CDR3: CASSQDEDTLNTEAFF; J: TRBJ1-1; D: -; V: TRBV4-3; size: many
DNA: TGTGCCTGGGAGACAGGGTCAGCTTTCTTT; CDR3: CAWETGSAFF; J: TRBJ1-1; D: TRBD1; V: TRBV30; size: many
DNA: TGTGCCAGCAGCCACGGGGTGCAAGAGACCCAGTACTTC; CDR3: CASSHGVQETQYF; J: TRBJ2-5; D: -; V: TRBV12-3/TRBV12-4; size: few
DNA: TGTGCCAGCAGCGCAGGGACTAGCGGCTGGTACAATGAGCAGTTCTTC; CDR3: CASSAGTSGWYNEQFF; J: TRBJ2-1; D: TRBD2; V: TRBV7-2; size: many
DNA: TGCGCCAGCAGCCAAGATGTTGGTGTCAGCCTCTACGAGCAGTACTTC; CDR3: CASSQDVGVSLYEQYF; J: TRBJ2-7; D: -; V: TRBV4-3; size: many
DNA: TGCAGTGCTAGCTTGGGGGGCGTCGGGCCCCAGCATTTT; CDR3: CSASLGGVGPQHF; J: TRBJ1-5; D: -; V: TRBV20-1; size: many
DNA: TGTGCCAGCAGTTTACTCTCGGGACTAGCGGGCCATGAGCAGTTCTTC; CDR3: CASSLLSGLAGHEQFF; J: TRBJ2-1; D: TRBD2; V: TRBV27; size: many